This record looks at one TCR beta chain sequence and its context. Antigen specificity is unknown. Using immunoSEQ multiplex PCR, the repertoire was profiled, and TCRdb retains in-frame clones only, with some absent. The sample holds roughly 130,000 clones, around 94% seen once. Corrective cardiac operations yielded the resected thymus tissue. Having surgery to correct congenital heart defects, healthy Finnish infants acted as the donors. V lost 5 bases, J lost 0 bases, and 8 bases lay in between. This CDR3 has 13 residues. Per the germline V gene, CDR1 is PRHDT and CDR2 is FYEKMQ (reference sequence). This sample was taken from a study of human thymus T cells. Study-wide findings and caveats: There were highly overlapping thymic repertoires among unrelated individuals, as related research reported. It looked as if thymic and blood repertoires used V and J genes in a biased way.

This rearrangement joins TRBV13 to TRBJ2-7; D gene unclear. The specimen sequenced was thymus tissue. The source is a boy less than two years old with a congenital heart defect but otherwise immunologically healthy. The CDR3 region is CASSPPSSYEQYF. The CDR3 region has the DNA TGTGCCAGCAGCCCACCGAGCTCCTACGAGCAGTACTTC.